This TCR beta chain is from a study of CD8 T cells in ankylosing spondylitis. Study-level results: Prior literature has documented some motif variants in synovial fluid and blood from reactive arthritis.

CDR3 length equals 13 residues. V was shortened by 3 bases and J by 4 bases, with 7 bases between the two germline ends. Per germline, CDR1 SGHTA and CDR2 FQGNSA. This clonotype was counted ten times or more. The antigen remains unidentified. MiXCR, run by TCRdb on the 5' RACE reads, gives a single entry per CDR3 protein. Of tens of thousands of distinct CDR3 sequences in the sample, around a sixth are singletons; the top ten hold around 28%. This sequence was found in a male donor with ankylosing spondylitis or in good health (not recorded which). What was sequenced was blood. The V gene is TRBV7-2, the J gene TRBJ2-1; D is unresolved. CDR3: CASSFLGYNEQFF. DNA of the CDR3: TGTGCCAGCAGCTTTCTGGGGTACAATGAGCAGTTCTTC.